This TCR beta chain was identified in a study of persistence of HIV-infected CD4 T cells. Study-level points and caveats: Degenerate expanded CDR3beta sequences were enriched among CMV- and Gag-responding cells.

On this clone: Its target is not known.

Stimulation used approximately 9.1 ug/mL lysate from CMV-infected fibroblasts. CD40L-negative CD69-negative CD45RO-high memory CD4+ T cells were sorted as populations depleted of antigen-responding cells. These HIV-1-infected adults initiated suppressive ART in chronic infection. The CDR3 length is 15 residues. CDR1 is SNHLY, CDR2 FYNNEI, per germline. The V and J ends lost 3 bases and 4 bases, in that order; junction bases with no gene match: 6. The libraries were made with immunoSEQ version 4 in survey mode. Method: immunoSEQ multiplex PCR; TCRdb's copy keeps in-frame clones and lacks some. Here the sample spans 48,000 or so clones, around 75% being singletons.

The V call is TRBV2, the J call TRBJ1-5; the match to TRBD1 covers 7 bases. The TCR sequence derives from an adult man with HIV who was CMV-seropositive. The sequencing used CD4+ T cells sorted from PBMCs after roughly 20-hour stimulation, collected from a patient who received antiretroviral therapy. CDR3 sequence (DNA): TGTGCCAGCAGTGATGGGAGCAGGGGGAATCAGCCCCAGCATTTT. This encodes CASSDGSRGNQPQHF.